This T cell receptor (beta chain) was retrieved from a study of T-cell reconstitution after alpha-beta-depleted transplantation in children. CDR1 is SGHDT, CDR2 YYEEEE, per germline. With 3 bases removed from V and 3 bases from J, the gap between germline ends came to 16 bases. This CDR3 has 15 amino acids. Unique molecular identifiers tagged the TCRbeta library. One entry per CDR3 protein results from TCRdb running MiXCR on the PCR reads. The sample holds under 450,000 distinct CDR3 sequences, approximately 12% seen once. The source material was PBMCs, sampled from the stem cell graft. This sequence originates from a human donor who donated a stem cell graft to a child with Fanconi anemia. The chain joins TRBV5-6 to TRBJ2-7; possibly TRBD2 for D (6 bases). CDR3 sequence reads: CASSSLRRGYYEQYV. CDR3 bases: TGTGCCAGCAGCTCCCTGAGGAGGGGCTACTACGAGCAGTACGTC.